This T cell receptor beta chain came from a study of early T cells in non-severe SARS-CoV-2 infection (dated by TCRdb to about 2021). In terms of the full investigation: Because TCR sequencing was done on bulk RNA from unsorted whole blood, the alpha and beta chains could not be paired.

Libraries were made using 5' RACE. TCRdb lists the instrument as NextSeq 500. To correct for sequencing error and PCR bias, the TCR library protocol tagged individual cDNA molecules with unique molecular identifiers. Both TCR alpha and beta chains were sequenced, and tight co-correlation was observed between alpha and beta sequence abundances in each sample. Per the authors' processing: Decombinator V4 was used to annotate TCR sequences for V gene, J gene and CDR3. Expanded TCRs were defined as changing significantly between any two time points under a Poisson model with p below 0.0001. TCR abundances were normalised to the total number of TCRs sequenced per sample and were expressed as counts per million. TRAV1-2 paired with TRAJ12, TRAJ20 or TRAJ33 defined MAIT TCRs, while TRAV10 paired with TRAJ18 defined iNKT TCRs. VDJdb, accessed 1 November 2021, was searched for CMV, EBV and SARS-CoV-2 annotated TCRs, excluding TCRs annotated for multiple antigens. Clones were called with MiXCR by TCRdb after fastp trimmed the public reads at Q25, and only in-frame beta chains were retained. All rows with the same CDR3 protein become a single entry with the most common DNA and genes. The V and J calls and clone size come from TCRdb's table, not from the authors' own analysis. This sample has tens of thousands of distinct CDR3 sequences in its table, and 9.5% to 15% of those were observed once. 0.95% to 1.3% of the sample lies in the top ten.

The CDR3 runs 14 amino acids, cysteine and phenylalanine included. The read is trimmed to its CDR3 DNA, 42 bases read in frame from base 1. The germline V gene gives CDR1 as MNHEY and CDR2 as SVGEGT. V and J lose 2 bases and 2 bases, and a span of 8 bases separates them. General findings and caveats noted by the study authors: VDJdb matching was skewed toward anti-spike CD8 responses, so virus-specific expansions were likely underestimated and private and CD4 specificities were missed.

The study was a case-control design nested within a healthcare worker cohort in London, UK, with weekly nasopharyngeal swab PCR tests and blood sampling. Between 23 and 31 March 2020, the week of the UK lockdown, healthcare workers were enrolled and then followed up weekly for as long as 16 weeks. This clonotype came up many times. Its antigen is still unknown. Base-call qualities are not available, and no considerably larger clone is one nucleotide away. The sample was whole blood. The V and J segments used are TRBV6-2 or TRBV6-3 and TRBJ2-3; D gene: possibly TRBD2, on 7 matching bases. The TCR originated in an adult who was a healthcare worker with PCR-confirmed SARS-CoV-2 infection or an uninfected control (not recorded which). The CDR3 reads as follows: CASSYGGATDTQYF. The nucleotide sequence is given as TGTGCCAGCAGTTACGGGGGGGCCACAGATACGCAGTATTTT.